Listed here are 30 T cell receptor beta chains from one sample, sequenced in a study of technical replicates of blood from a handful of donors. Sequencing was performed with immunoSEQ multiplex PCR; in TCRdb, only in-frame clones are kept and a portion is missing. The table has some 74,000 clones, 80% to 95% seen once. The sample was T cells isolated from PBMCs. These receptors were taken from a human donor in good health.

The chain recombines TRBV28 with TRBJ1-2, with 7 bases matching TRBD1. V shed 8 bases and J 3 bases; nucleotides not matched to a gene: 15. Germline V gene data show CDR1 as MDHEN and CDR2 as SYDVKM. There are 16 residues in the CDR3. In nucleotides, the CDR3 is TGTGCCAGCGAAGGGACAGAAACTTCTTGGGACTATGGCTACACCTTC. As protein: CASEGTETSWDYGYTF.

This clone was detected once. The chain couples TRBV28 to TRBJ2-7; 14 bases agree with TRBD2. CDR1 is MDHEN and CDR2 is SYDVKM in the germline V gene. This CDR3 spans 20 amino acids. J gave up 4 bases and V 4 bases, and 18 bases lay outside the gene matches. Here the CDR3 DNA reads TGTGCCAGCAGTTACCCAATCGGGACTAGCGGGAGTAGTTCCTTTTACGAGCAGTACTTC. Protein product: CASSYPIGTSGSSSFYEQYF.

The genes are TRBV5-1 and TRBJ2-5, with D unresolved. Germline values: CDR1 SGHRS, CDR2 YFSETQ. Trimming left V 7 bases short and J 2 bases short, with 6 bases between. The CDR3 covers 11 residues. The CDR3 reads CASGRQETQYF. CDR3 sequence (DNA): TGCGCCAGCGGTAGACAAGAGACCCAGTACTTC.

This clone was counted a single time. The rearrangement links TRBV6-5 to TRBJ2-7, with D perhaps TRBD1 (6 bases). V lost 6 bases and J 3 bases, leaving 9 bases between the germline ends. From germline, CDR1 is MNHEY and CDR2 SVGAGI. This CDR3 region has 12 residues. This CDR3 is CASSLQGYEQYF. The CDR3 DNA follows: TGTGCCAGCAGCTTACAGGGCTACGAGCAGTACTTC.

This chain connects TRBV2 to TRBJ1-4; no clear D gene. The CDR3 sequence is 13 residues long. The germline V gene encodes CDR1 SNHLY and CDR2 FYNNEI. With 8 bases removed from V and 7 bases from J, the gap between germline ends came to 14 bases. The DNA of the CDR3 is TGTGCCAGCGAGGAGGATGGGATTGAAAAACTGTTTTTT. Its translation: CASEEDGIEKLFF.

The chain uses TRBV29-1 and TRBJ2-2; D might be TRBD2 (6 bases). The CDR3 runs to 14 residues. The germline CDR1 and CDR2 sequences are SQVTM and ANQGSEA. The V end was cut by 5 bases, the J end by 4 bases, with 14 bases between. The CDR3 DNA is TGCAGCGTTTCTAATGCGGGACGCACCGGGGAGCTGTTTTTT. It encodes CSVSNAGRTGELFF.

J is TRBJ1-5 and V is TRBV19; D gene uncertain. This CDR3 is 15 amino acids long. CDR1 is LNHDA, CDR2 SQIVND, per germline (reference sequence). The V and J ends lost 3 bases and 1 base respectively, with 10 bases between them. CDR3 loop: CASSIYAASNQPQHF. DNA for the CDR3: TGTGCCAGTAGTATTTATGCCGCGAGCAATCAGCCCCAGCATTTT.

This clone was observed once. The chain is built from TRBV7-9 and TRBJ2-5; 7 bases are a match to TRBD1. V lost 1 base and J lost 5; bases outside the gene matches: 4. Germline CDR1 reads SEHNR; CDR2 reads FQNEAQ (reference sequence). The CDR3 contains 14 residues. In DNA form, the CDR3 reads TGTGCCAGCAGCTTAGTGACAGGGAAGGAGACCCAGTACTTC. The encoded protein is CASSLVTGKETQYF.

The chain's CDR3 is CASSLTAGGTYSYNEQFF. The CDR3 DNA reads TGCGCCAGCAGCTTGACAGCGGGAGGGACGTATTCCTACAATGAGCAGTTCTTC. This rearrangement joins TRBV5-1 to TRBJ2-1, with 10 bases fitting TRBD2. V was clipped by 1 base and J by 1 base; unmatched bases: 8. Germline CDR1 is SGHRS and CDR2 is YFSETQ. The CDR3 sequence is 18 residues long.

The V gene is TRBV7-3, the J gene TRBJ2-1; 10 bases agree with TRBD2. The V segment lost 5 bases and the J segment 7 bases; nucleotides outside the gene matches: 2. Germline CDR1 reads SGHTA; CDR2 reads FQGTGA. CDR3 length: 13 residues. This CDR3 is CASSGGLANEQFF. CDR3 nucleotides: TGTGCCAGCAGCGGGGGACTAGCGAATGAGCAGTTCTTC.

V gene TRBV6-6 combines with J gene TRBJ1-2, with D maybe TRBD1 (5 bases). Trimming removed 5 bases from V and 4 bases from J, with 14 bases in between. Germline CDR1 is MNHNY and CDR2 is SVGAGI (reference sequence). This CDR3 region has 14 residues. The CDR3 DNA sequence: TGTGCCAGCAGTACCCCAGACAGCATCTATGGCTACACCTTC. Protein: CASSTPDSIYGYTF.

The CDR3 region has the DNA TGTGCCAGCAGCTTACTAGCGGGAGGGCCAGGCTCCTACGAGCAGTACTTC. Its translation: CASSLLAGGPGSYEQYF. This chain connects TRBV7-2 to TRBJ2-7; the match to TRBD2 covers 12 bases. Trimming took 2 bases from V and 0 from J; bases not matched to a gene: 5. Germline values: CDR1 SGHTA, CDR2 FQGNSA. The length of the CDR3 is 17 residues.

CDR3: CASSLVGTSALSGANVLTF. The CDR3 coding sequence is TGCGCCAGCAGCTTGGTCGGGACTAGCGCCCTCTCTGGGGCCAACGTCCTGACTTTC. This sequence joins TRBV5-1 and TRBJ2-6, with 10 bases lining up with TRBD2. V lost 0 bases to trimming and J lost 0 bases; unmatched junction nucleotides: 6. Germline V CDR1 and CDR2: SGHRS, YFSETQ. This CDR3 region has 19 residues.

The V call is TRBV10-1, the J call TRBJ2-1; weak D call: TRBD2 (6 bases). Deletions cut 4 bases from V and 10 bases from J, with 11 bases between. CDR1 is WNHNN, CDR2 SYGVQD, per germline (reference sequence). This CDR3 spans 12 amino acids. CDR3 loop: CASSGRGNEQFF. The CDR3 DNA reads TGCGCCAGCAGTGGTCGCGGGAACGAGCAGTTCTTC.

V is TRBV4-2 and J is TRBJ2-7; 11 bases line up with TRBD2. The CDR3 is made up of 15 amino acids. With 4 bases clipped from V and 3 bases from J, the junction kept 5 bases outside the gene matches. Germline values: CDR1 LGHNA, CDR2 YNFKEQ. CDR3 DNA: TGTGCCAGCAGCCGCCGACTAGCGGGAAACTACGAGCAGTACTTC. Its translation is CASSRRLAGNYEQYF.

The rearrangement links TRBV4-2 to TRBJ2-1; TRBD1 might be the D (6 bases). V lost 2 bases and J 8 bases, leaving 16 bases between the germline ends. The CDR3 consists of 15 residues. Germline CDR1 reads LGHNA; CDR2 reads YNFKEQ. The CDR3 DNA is TGTGCCAGCAGCCAAAGGAGCAGGGGAGAAGATGAGCAGTTCTTC. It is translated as CASSQRSRGEDEQFF.

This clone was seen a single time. CDR3 sequence (DNA): TGCGCCAGCAGTGAGAAAATAGGGGCCCACGAGCAGTACTTC. Its translation is CASSEKIGAHEQYF. The V gene is TRBV10-2, the J gene TRBJ2-7; D possibly corresponds to TRBD1 (5 bases). This CDR3 contains 14 residues. V was clipped by 2 bases and J by 5 bases, with 13 bases between them. Per the germline V gene, CDR1 is WSHSY and CDR2 is SAAADI.

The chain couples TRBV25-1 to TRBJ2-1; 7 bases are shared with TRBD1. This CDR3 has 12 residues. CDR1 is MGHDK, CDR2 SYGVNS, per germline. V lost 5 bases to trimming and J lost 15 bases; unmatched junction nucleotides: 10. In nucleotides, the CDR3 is TGTGCCAGCAGTACCTTTGAGGGACAGCCGTTCTTC. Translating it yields CASSTFEGQPFF.

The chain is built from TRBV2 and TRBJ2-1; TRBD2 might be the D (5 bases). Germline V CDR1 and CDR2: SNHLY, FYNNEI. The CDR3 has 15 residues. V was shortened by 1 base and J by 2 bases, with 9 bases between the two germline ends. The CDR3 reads CASSEGGGPYNEQFF. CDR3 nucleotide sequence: TGTGCCAGCAGTGAAGGAGGAGGCCCCTACAATGAGCAGTTCTTC.

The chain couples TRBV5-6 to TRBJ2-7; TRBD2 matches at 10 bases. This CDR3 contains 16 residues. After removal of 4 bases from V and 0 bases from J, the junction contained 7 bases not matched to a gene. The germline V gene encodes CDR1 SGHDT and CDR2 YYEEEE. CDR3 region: CASSPSGRDPSYEQYF. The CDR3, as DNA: TGTGCCAGCAGCCCAAGCGGGAGGGACCCCTCCTACGAGCAGTACTTC. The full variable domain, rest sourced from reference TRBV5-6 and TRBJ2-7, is DAGVTQSPTHLIKTRGQQVTLRCSPKSGHDTVSWYQQALGQGPQFIFQYYEEEERQRGNFPDRFSGHQFPNYSSELNVNALLLGDSALYLCASSPSGRDPSYEQYFGPGTRLTVT.

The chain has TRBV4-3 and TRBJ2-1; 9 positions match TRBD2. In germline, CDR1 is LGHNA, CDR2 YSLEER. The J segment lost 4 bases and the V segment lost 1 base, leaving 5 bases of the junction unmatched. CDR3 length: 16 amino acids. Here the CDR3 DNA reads TGCGCCAGCAGCCAAGTTCCTAGCGGGGCTTACAATGAGCAGTTCTTC. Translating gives CASSQVPSGAYNEQFF.

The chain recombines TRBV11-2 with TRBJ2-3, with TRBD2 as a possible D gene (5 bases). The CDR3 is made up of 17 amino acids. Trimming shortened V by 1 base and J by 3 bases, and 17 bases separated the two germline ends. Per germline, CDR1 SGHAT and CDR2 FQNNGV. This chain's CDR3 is CASSLVRTSSYTDTQYF. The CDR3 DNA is TGTGCCAGCAGCTTAGTGCGGACTTCCTCTTATACAGATACGCAGTATTTT.

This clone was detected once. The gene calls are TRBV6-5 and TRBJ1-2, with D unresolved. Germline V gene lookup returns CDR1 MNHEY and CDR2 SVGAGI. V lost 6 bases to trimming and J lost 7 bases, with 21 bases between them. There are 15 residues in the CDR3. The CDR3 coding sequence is TGTGCCAGCAGCCGTGGCGTAGCGTGGGCAAGTGGCTACACCTTC. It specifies CASSRGVAWASGYTF.

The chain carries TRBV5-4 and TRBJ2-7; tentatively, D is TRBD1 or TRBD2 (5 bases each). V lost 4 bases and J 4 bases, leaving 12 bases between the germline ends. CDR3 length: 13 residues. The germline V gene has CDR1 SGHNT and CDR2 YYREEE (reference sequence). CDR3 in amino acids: CASSLGEKYEQYF. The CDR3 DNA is TGTGCCAGCAGCCTGGGGGAGAAGTACGAGCAGTACTTC.

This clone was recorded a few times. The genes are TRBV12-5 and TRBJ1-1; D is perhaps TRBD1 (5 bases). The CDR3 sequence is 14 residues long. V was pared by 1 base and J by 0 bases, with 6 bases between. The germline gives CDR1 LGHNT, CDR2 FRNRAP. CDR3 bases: TGTGCTAGTGGTTTGGACAGGATGAACACTGAAGCTTTCTTT. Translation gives CASGLDRMNTEAFF.

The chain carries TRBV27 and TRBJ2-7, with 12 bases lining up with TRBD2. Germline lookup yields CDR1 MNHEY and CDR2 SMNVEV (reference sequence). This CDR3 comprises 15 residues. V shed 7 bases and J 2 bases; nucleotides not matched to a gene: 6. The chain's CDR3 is CASTARLAGAYEQYF. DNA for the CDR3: TGTGCCAGCACCGCCCGACTAGCGGGAGCCTACGAGCAGTACTTC.

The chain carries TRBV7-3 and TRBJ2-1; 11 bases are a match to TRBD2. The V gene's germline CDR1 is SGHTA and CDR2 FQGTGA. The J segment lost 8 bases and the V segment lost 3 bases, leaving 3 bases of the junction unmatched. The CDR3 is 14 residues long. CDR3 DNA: TGTGCCAGCAGCTTCTCTAGCGGGAGGCATGAGCAGTTCTTC. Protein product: CASSFSSGRHEQFF.

CDR3 in DNA: TGCGCCAGCAGCTCCGTTTACCAAGAGACCCAGTACTTC. Protein: CASSSVYQETQYF. The chain links TRBV5-1 to TRBJ2-5; D is uncertain. CDR1 is SGHRS, CDR2 YFSETQ, per germline. This CDR3 has 13 residues. Trimming cost V 3 bases and J 0 bases, with 6 bases left between them.

DNA of the CDR3: TGTGCCATCAGTGAGTCGGGACTAGCGGGAGAGGAGCAGTACTTC. Translation gives CAISESGLAGEEQYF. V gene TRBV10-3 combines with J gene TRBJ2-7; TRBD2 matches at 14 bases. V trimming: 0 bases; J trimming: 7 bases; junction bases outside the gene matches: 2. This CDR3 contains 15 residues. Germline V gives CDR1 ENHRY, CDR2 SYGVKD.

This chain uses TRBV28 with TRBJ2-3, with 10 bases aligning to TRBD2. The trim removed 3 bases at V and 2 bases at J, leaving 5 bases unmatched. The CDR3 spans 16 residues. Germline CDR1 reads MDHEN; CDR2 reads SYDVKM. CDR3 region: CASSFGAGGNTDTQYF. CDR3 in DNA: TGTGCCAGCAGTTTCGGAGCGGGAGGGAACACAGATACGCAGTATTTT.